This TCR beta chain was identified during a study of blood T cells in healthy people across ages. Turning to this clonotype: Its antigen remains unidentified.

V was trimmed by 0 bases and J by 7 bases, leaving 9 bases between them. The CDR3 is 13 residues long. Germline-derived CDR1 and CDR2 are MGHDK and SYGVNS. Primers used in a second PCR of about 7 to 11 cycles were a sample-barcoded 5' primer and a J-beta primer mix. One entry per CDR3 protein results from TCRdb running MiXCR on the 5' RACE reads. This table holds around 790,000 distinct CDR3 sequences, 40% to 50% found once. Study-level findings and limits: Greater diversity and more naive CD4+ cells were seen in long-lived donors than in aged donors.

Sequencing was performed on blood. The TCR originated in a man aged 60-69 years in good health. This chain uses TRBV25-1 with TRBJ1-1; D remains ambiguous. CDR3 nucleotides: TGTGCCAGCAGTGAATACCCCCACAATGAAGCTTTCTTT. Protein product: CASSEYPHNEAFF. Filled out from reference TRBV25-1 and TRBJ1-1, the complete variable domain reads EADIYQTPRYLVIGTGKKITLECSQTMGHDKMYWYQQDPGMELHLIHYSYGVNSTEKGDLSSESTVSRIRTEHFPLTLESARPSHTSQYLCASSEYPHNEAFFGQGTRLTVV.